The 9 T cell receptor beta chains below come from one sample, sequenced in a study of blood T cell repertoires in COVID-19. Libraries were prepared by immunoSEQ multiplex PCR; TCRdb keeps only in-frame clonotypes and omits some of them. The table lists under 150,000 clones, roughly 83% of them singletons. What was sequenced was peripheral blood. These receptor sequences come from a woman of 80 years or more with acute or convalescent COVID-19.

A single count supports this clone. The rearrangement links TRBV6-2 or TRBV6-3 to TRBJ2-6; possible D gene TRBD2, 6 bases. Germline V gene lookup returns CDR1 MNHEY and CDR2 SVGEGT. The length of the CDR3 is 14 residues. Trimming stripped 6 bases from V and 4 bases from J, with 10 bases between. The CDR3 region is CASSRAGGANVLTF. The DNA for the CDR3 is TGTGCCAGCAGCCGTGCGGGGGGGGCCAACGTCCTGACTTTC.

The chain joins TRBV30 to TRBJ2-7; TRBD1 matches 12 bases. Trimming at V came to 2 bases and at J to 0 bases, leaving 5 bases not matched to a gene. CDR1 and CDR2 from the germline V gene are GTSNPN and SVGIG (reference sequence). CDR3 size: 16 residues. CDR3 in DNA: TGTGCCTGGAGTAAAGGGACAGGGGGCGACTCCTACGAGCAGTACTTC. Its translation: CAWSKGTGGDSYEQYF.

This chain connects TRBV9 to TRBJ2-1, with TRBD2 identical over 14 bases. Per the germline V gene, CDR1 is SGDLS and CDR2 is YYNGEE. The CDR3 totals 15 residues. With 3 bases clipped from V and 6 bases from J, the junction kept 2 bases outside the gene matches. The CDR3 region has the DNA TGTGCCAGCAGCGCCGGGACTAGCGGGGGCAATGAGCAGTTCTTC. As protein: CASSAGTSGGNEQFF. The full variable domain, in which reference TRBV9 and TRBJ2-1 provide the parts outside the CDR3, is DSGVTQTPKHLITATGQRVTLRCSPRSGDLSVYWYQQSLDQGLQFLIQYYNGEERAKGNILERFSAQQFPDLHSELNLSSLELGDSALYFCASSAGTSGGNEQFFGPGTRLTVL.

The rearrangement joins TRBV27 to TRBJ2-5; 8 bases map to TRBD1. CDR1 is MNHEY, CDR2 SMNVEV, per germline (reference sequence). The J segment lost 5 bases and the V segment lost 6 bases, leaving 5 bases of the junction unmatched. The CDR3 is 13 residues long. The CDR3 nucleotides are TGTGCCAGCAGCCGGACAGGGTTCGAGACCCAGTACTTC. Translation gives CASSRTGFETQYF.

Only a few counts were recorded for this clone. This sequence joins TRBV27 and TRBJ1-2, with 9 bases fitting TRBD1. CDR3 length equals 16 residues. Germline CDR1 MNHEY, CDR2 SMNVEV (reference sequence). The V and J ends lost 6 bases and 3 bases, in that order; junction bases with no gene match: 11. The CDR3 sequence is CASRSAGTGSYYGYTF. The CDR3 nucleotides read TGTGCCAGCAGGAGCGCCGGGACAGGGAGTTACTATGGCTACACCTTC.

Only one count was recorded for this clone. The rearrangement uses TRBV24-1 and TRBJ2-1; D might be TRBD1 (6 bases). V lost 4 bases and J lost 10, with 10 bases in between. The CDR3 is made up of 12 amino acids. The germline gives CDR1 KGHDR, CDR2 SFDVKD. Here the CDR3 reads CATSDPDSEQFF. CDR3 nucleotides: TGTGCCACCAGTGACCCGGACAGCGAGCAGTTCTTC.

CDR3 bases: TGTGCCAGCAGGGGCCGGAATGGGGAGCAGTTCTTC. This codes for CASRGRNGEQFF. The rearrangement uses TRBV11-2 and TRBJ2-1; D call uncertain. Trimming shortened V by 6 bases and J by 10 bases, and 13 bases separated the two germline ends. This CDR3 region has 12 residues. Per the germline V gene, CDR1 is SGHAT and CDR2 is FQNNGV.

The gene calls are TRBV27 and TRBJ2-1; 12 positions agree with TRBD2. This CDR3 spans 15 amino acids. The trim removed 2 bases at V and 9 bases at J, leaving 5 bases unmatched. CDR1 is MNHEY and CDR2 is SMNVEV in the germline V gene (reference sequence). CDR3 nucleotides: TGTGCCAGCAGTTTAAGGCTAGCGGGAGGGGGTGAGCAGTTCTTC. Its protein product is CASSLRLAGGGEQFF.

V usage is TRBV28 and J usage is TRBJ1-2; 10 bases agree with TRBD1. This CDR3 region has 17 residues. V shed 3 bases, J shed 11 bases, and the junction held 18 bases outside the gene matches. Germline loops: CDR1 MDHEN, CDR2 SYDVKM. The CDR3 reads CASSFRGQGRGTMSYTF. Written as DNA, the CDR3 is TGTGCCAGCAGTTTCCGGGGACAGGGGAGGGGAACTATGAGTTACACCTTC.